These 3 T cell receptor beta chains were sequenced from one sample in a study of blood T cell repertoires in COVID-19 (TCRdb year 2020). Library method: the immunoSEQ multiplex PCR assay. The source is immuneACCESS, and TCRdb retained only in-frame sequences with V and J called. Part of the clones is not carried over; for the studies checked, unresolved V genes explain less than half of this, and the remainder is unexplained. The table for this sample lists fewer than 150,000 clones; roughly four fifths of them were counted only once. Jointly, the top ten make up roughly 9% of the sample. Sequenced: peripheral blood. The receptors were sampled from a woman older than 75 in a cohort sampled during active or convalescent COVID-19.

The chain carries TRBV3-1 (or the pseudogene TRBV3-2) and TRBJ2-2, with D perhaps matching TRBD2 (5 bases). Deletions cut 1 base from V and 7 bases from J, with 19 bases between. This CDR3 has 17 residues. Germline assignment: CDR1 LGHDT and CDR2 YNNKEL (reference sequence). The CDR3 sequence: CASSQGSFVGVVGELFF. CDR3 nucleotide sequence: TGTGCCAGCAGCCAAGGTTCTTTCGTCGGGGTTGTCGGGGAGCTGTTTTTT.

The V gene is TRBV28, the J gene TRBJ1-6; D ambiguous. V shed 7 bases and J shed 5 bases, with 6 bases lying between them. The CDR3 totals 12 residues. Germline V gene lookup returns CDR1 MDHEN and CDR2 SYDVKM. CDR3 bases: TGTGCCAGCACCAGGAATAATTCACCCCTCCACTTT. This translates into CASTRNNSPLHF. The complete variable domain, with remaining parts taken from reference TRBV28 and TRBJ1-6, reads DVKVTQSSRYLVKRTGEKVFLECVQDMDHENMFWYRQDPGLGLRLIYFSYDVKMKEKGDIPEGYSVSREKKERFSLILESASTNQTSMYLCASTRNNSPLHFGNGTRLTVT.

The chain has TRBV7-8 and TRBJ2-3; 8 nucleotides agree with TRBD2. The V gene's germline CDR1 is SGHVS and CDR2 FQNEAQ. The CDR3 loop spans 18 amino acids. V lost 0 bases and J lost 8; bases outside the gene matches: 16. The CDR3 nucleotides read TGTGCCAGCAGCTTAGCGAGCGGGGCTAGCGGGCCCCACGGTACGCAGTATTTT. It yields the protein CASSLASGASGPHGTQYF.